The rows below give T cell receptor beta chains drawn from one sample of a study of T cells expressing NK-cell markers. No DNA is given; TCRdb re-called the 5' RACE reads and lists each CDR3 protein once. The sample totals 550,000 or so distinct CDR3 sequences. Material: blood T cells: a sorted CD56 or NKG2C T cell subset, CD4+ or CD8+ T cells, or bulk PBMC T cells (not recorded which). The receptors stem from a man between 18 and 35 years old in good health. CDR3s include the opening cysteine and the closing phenylalanine or tryptophan. The order of the fields is V gene, J gene, CDR3 protein.

V gene: TRBV4-2; J gene: TRBJ2-6; CDR3 protein: CASSQGVLASGANVLTF
V gene: TRBV6-5; J gene: TRBJ2-1; CDR3 protein: CASSYSTGGGEQFF
V gene: TRBV9; J gene: TRBJ2-1; CDR3 protein: CASGRGGLAGNEQFF
V gene: TRBV5-4; J gene: TRBJ2-5; CDR3 protein: CASSMGLAGVEVTQYF
V gene: TRBV12-3/TRBV12-4; J gene: TRBJ1-6; CDR3 protein: CASSLGQTGNGNSPLHF
V gene: TRBV7-8; J gene: TRBJ2-3; CDR3 protein: CASSTGTVSTDTQYF
V gene: TRBV28; J gene: TRBJ2-5; CDR3 protein: CASSRKGAASQETQYF
V gene: TRBV5-1; J gene: TRBJ2-7; CDR3 protein: CASRTGDSSSSYEQYF
V gene: TRBV5-1; J gene: TRBJ1-1; CDR3 protein: CASRRGLVNTEAFF
V gene: TRBV15; J gene: TRBJ1-2; CDR3 protein: CATSRDRGQGYGYTF
V gene: TRBV29-1; J gene: TRBJ2-2; CDR3 protein: CSVTGTGTYTGELFF
V gene: TRBV20-1; J gene: TRBJ1-1; CDR3 protein: CSAPRGLNTEAFF
V gene: TRBV7-8; J gene: TRBJ2-2; CDR3 protein: CASSLYRRNTGELFF
V gene: TRBV12-5; J gene: TRBJ1-1; CDR3 protein: CASGLATREAFF
V gene: TRBV6-5; J gene: TRBJ2-1; CDR3 protein: CASSYRGTVNAQFF
V gene: TRBV27; J gene: TRBJ2-2; CDR3 protein: CASSLFGLAGNTGELFF
V gene: TRBV6-1; J gene: TRBJ2-7; CDR3 protein: CASRSLGIAERFYEQYF
V gene: TRBV7-7; J gene: TRBJ2-2; CDR3 protein: CASRAGLAGVGGELFF
V gene: TRBV12-5; J gene: TRBJ2-2; CDR3 protein: CASGLVTNTGELFF
V gene: TRBV20-1; J gene: TRBJ2-7; CDR3 protein: CSAQGASGSPYEQYF
V gene: TRBV5-1; J gene: TRBJ2-1; CDR3 protein: CASSLDGGGIISYNEQFF
V gene: TRBV7-8; J gene: TRBJ1-5; CDR3 protein: CASSYRSQFEPQHF
V gene: TRBV6-5; J gene: TRBJ1-1; CDR3 protein: CASFSSLTEAFF
V gene: TRBV29-1; J gene: TRBJ1-5; CDR3 protein: CSVGTGISNQPQHF
V gene: TRBV7-2; J gene: TRBJ2-3; CDR3 protein: CASSVVSGRNTQYF
V gene: TRBV18; J gene: TRBJ1-1; CDR3 protein: CASSPESLTEAFF
V gene: TRBV15; J gene: TRBJ2-5; CDR3 protein: CATSSLDGTQYF
V gene: TRBV5-1; J gene: TRBJ2-3; CDR3 protein: CASSLQGVGTMSDTQYF
V gene: TRBV7-9; J gene: TRBJ2-1; CDR3 protein: CASSPDRGQGPNEQFF
V gene: TRBV4-3; J gene: TRBJ2-7; CDR3 protein: CASSQDTQTYEQYF
V gene: TRBV6-5; J gene: TRBJ1-5; CDR3 protein: CASGLNSNQPQHF
V gene: TRBV25-1; J gene: TRBJ2-1; CDR3 protein: CASSERGGRIYNEQFF
V gene: TRBV7-8; J gene: TRBJ1-1; CDR3 protein: CASSTGIEAFF
V gene: TRBV6-1; J gene: TRBJ1-1; CDR3 protein: CASSQIQGNEAFF
V gene: TRBV2; J gene: TRBJ2-5; CDR3 protein: CASSSRGSKETQYF
V gene: TRBV7-8; J gene: TRBJ2-3; CDR3 protein: CASSLAGESTDTQYF
V gene: TRBV6-6; J gene: TRBJ2-6; CDR3 protein: CASSPAGGGTGANVLTF
V gene: TRBV11-2; J gene: TRBJ2-1; CDR3 protein: CASTTSRGGLSNEQFF
V gene: TRBV7-9; J gene: TRBJ2-2; CDR3 protein: CASSSPSGRFAGELFF
V gene: TRBV30; J gene: TRBJ1-2; CDR3 protein: CAWSGTGGKSNYGYTF
V gene: TRBV2; J gene: TRBJ2-1; CDR3 protein: CAGGRTSNEQFF
V gene: TRBV7-2; J gene: TRBJ2-1; CDR3 protein: CASSLALFRRGYNEQFF
V gene: TRBV20-1; J gene: TRBJ2-2; CDR3 protein: CSASSDRANTGELFF
V gene: TRBV6-2/TRBV6-3; J gene: TRBJ2-7; CDR3 protein: CASSKTTGNLYEQYF
V gene: TRBV6-2/TRBV6-3; J gene: TRBJ2-1; CDR3 protein: CASKEKRYNEQFF
V gene: TRBV15; J gene: TRBJ2-5; CDR3 protein: CATQARKTQYF
V gene: TRBV6-2/TRBV6-3; J gene: TRBJ1-5; CDR3 protein: CASSYQDRVNQPQHF
V gene: TRBV29-1; J gene: TRBJ2-1; CDR3 protein: CSVEGQGSGYNEQFF